Sequencing of this T cell receptor (beta chain) was carried out in a study of shared clonotypes between healthy human individuals (dated by TCRdb to about 2020). Regarding the complete study: The cohort included a few men and a couple of women between 18 and 49 years of age. For each donor, three plates each were used for CD4 naive and CD4 memory, two plates were used for CD8 naive, and one plate was used for CD8 memory. To estimate repertoire size and how much clonotype sharing occurs between individuals, the study deeply sequenced the blood TCR repertoires of five healthy adults. Libraries were prepared and TCR repertoires were sequenced by different laboratories using diverse techniques, in order to increase sequencing depth and limit assay-specific biases. Between about 0.85 and 8.9 billion PBMCs per donor were obtained by leukapheresis.

Points on this clone: Its specific antigen is unknown. The sample holds no much larger clone one base away, and base qualities are not on file.

Using the deep immunoSEQ assay, multiplex PCR amplified TCR CDR3 regions from genomic DNA. Genomic DNA extracted from each cell subset was distributed evenly over all wells of several immunoSEQ 96-well plates, and each plate served as one replicate. For sorted subsets, about 200 ng genomic DNA, equal to about 30,000 T cell genomes, was loaded into each replicate PCR. The purified libraries were quantified using a Qubit 3.0 fluorometer, sized with a Bioanalyzer 2100, and then quantified again using the KAPA Library Quantification kit. Every immunoSEQ 96-well plate was sequenced on a separate single-read 150-cycle Illumina NextSeq 550 flow cell. As for the authors' bioinformatics: Because only junctional sequences without quality scores were contained in the immunoSEQ output, filtering matching that applied to full-length reads could not be performed. Sequences were annotated with PyIR, a Python wrapper for IgBLAST v1.9, using IMGT germline references to assign V/J genes and CDR3. Reads with weak V/J assignments (E-value above 1e-6), missing CDR3, stop codons, out-of-frame junctions, or ambiguous translated residues were removed. V3J clonotypes were defined as sequences sharing the same inferred V gene, J gene, and CDR3 amino acid sequence. The percentage overlap between two repertoires was calculated by dividing the number of shared unique clonotypes by the size of the smaller repertoire. Richness of each repertoire was evaluated using RTK rarefaction, the Chao1 estimator, and Recon v2.1 estimates of unobserved clonotypes. Generation probabilities were computed with OLGA for all TCRbeta clonotypes obtained by the gDNA method from four donors. Sourced from immuneACCESS, this table was stored by TCRdb with only in-frame sequences that have V and J called. A share of the clones is absent; for the studies checked, an unresolved V gene accounts for under half, and the remainder has no known explanation. The V and J calls and clone size are taken from that table; D and trimming were inferred from the DNA. Recorded for this sample are roughly 2.2 million clones; more than 85% of them occurred a single time. About 0.37% of the sample comes from the top ten.

Donors were healthy HIV-negative adults with no recently reported acute infections or vaccinations. Every donor was a Caucasian adult residing in Nashville, Tennessee, USA. CD4+ T cells were enriched by magnetic negative selection, after which naive cells were positively selected on CD45RA and the negative fraction was taken as the memory subset. Blood was obtained by leukapheresis, after which PBMCs were separated by Ficoll-Histopaque density gradient centrifugation and cryopreserved in liquid nitrogen vapor phase. Analytical flow cytometry was used to check the purity and quantity of each magnetically sorted T cell population. Genomic DNA was isolated from each sorted fraction and quantified by UV absorbance on a Nanodrop 2000c. Based on the germline V gene, the CDR1 and CDR2 sequences are SQVTM and ANQGSEA. Including the terminal cysteine and phenylalanine, the CDR3 comprises 14 residues. Only the CDR3 portion is preserved as DNA: 42 bases, with reading frame beginning at the first base. Relative to germline, V is 3 bases shorter and J is 10 bases shorter, with 21 bases between their ends.

The paper as a whole reports these results and caveats: Pairwise subsampling led to the expectation that sequencing depth would affect the degree of clonotype sharing among donors. Because the study included a small number of donors, the genetic and exposure-history diversity represented was limited. Around 5.4% of naive CD4, around 4% of naive CD8, approximately 2.2% of memory CD4, and 0.35% to 0.4% of memory CD8 clonotypes were shared across several donors. Compared with non-shared clonotypes, clonotypes shared by all four sorted-subset donors had higher generation probabilities. Rarefaction of sorted-subset datasets indicated incomplete sequencing despite the large sequencing depth. Estimated clonotype richness was generally larger for naive than for memory subsets. Only blood was sampled, and tissue TCR repertoires likely differ from those in blood.

The sequence derives from a man younger than 35 in good health. Some clones in this sample may be carry-over from other donors' samples. The chain couples TRBV29-1 to TRBJ2-5, and TRBD1 may be the D gene, going by 5 matching bases. Sequencing was performed on naive CD4+ T cells from PBMCs. Sample cell subset or site, as interpreted from the label and publication: CD45RA+ positively selected. This receptor carries the CDR3 CSVEAQGSRDIQYF. The bases read TGCAGCGTTGAGGCGCAGGGTAGCAGGGATATCCAGTACTTC.